Below, 31 T cell receptor beta chains from the same sample are listed, as sequenced in a study of vaccination effects on CD4 cells after COVID-19. For these receptors, no antigen is known. This table comes from immunoSEQ multiplex PCR, and its TCRdb copy is limited to in-frame clones, with some not included. The table records about 79,000 clones, around 70% of them present only once. Before sequencing took place, the ViraFEST assay used viral peptide pools to expand antigen-specific CD4+ T cells. An approximately 10-day culture period preceded the isolation of CD4+ T cells. Material: CD4+ T cells from PBMCs cultured with HCoV-229E spike peptides, obtained before COVID-19 vaccination. These receptors all stem from a human donor who received a COVID-19 vaccine.

V usage is TRBV27 and J usage is TRBJ1-5; D uncertain. The CDR3 loop spans 15 amino acids. Germline V lookup: CDR1 MNHEY, CDR2 SMNVEV (reference sequence). V was shortened by 2 bases and J by 6 bases, with 14 bases between the two germline ends. The CDR3 spells CASSLRYGGSQPQHF. Written as DNA, the CDR3 is TGTGCCAGCAGTTTACGCTACGGCGGGAGTCAGCCCCAGCATTTT.

The chain uses TRBV6-5 and TRBJ1-4, with D perhaps matching TRBD1 (5 bases). The CDR3 is made up of 15 amino acids. The V gene's germline CDR1 is MNHEY and CDR2 SVGAGI. Trimming removed 4 bases from V and 3 bases from J, with 12 bases in between. CDR3 residues: CASSLGTVPNEKLFF. CDR3 nucleotides: TGTGCCAGCAGTTTAGGGACGGTGCCTAATGAAAAACTGTTTTTT.

The chain links TRBV5-6 to TRBJ2-3; 10 bases fit TRBD1. Germline assignment: CDR1 SGHDT and CDR2 YYEEEE. The CDR3 extends over 19 amino acids. With 1 base clipped from V and 6 bases from J, the junction kept 17 bases outside the gene matches. CDR3 nucleotide sequence: TGTGCCAGCAGCTTGATCGGAACCGGGACAGGGGCAGGTCGCGATACGCAGTATTTT. It encodes CASSLIGTGTGAGRDTQYF.

This chain joins TRBV10-3 and TRBJ1-4, with D uncertain. The germline gives CDR1 ENHRY, CDR2 SYGVKD. The CDR3 loop spans 13 amino acids. V lost 6 bases to trimming and J lost 2 bases, with 7 bases between them. CDR3 in DNA: TGTGCCATCAGGCCAGCTACTAATGAAAAACTGTTTTTT. Protein sequence: CAIRPATNEKLFF.

The chain uses TRBV10-1 and TRBJ2-7; TRBD1 is a possible D gene (5 bases). Germline values: CDR1 WNHNN, CDR2 SYGVQD (reference sequence). V dropped 3 bases and J dropped 7 bases, with 10 bases sitting between them. CDR3 length: 12 residues. Here the CDR3 reads CASSEGAWEQYV. As DNA, the CDR3 is TGCGCCAGCAGTGAAGGGGCATGGGAGCAGTACGTC.

The J gene is TRBJ2-1, the V gene TRBV5-1; D uncertain. Germline CDR1 SGHRS, CDR2 YFSETQ. The CDR3 covers 14 residues. Between the trimmed V and J ends, which lost 4 bases and 1 base, there was a span of 9 bases. CDR3 region: CASSRQISYNEQFF. CDR3 bases: TGCGCCAGCAGCCGACAAATATCCTACAATGAGCAGTTCTTC.

The CDR3 bases are TGCGCCAGCAGCCCGGGACGTCGAGATACGCAGTATTTT. Protein sequence: CASSPGRRDTQYF. The chain recombines TRBV5-1 with TRBJ2-3; D possibly matches TRBD1 or TRBD2 (5 bases each). Trimming stripped 4 bases from V and 5 bases from J, with 11 bases between. CDR1 is SGHRS, CDR2 YFSETQ, per germline. The CDR3 sequence is 13 residues long.

The rearrangement joins TRBV6-1 to TRBJ2-1, with D uncertain. The CDR3 extends over 14 amino acids. Per germline, CDR1 MNHNS and CDR2 SASEGT. V dropped 2 bases and J dropped 5 bases, with 10 bases sitting between them. CDR3 protein: CASSERLVNNEQFF. The CDR3 coding sequence is TGTGCCAGCAGTGAAAGGCTAGTTAACAATGAGCAGTTCTTC.

The chain is built from TRBV24-1 and TRBJ2-6, with a possible D match to TRBD1 (5 bases). The length of the CDR3 is 12 residues. Germline V CDR1 and CDR2: KGHDR, SFDVKD. Deletions cut 5 bases from V and 11 bases from J, with 9 bases between. In nucleotides, the CDR3 is TGTGCCACCAGTGGGGTAGGGGACGTCCTGACTTTC. The encoded protein is CATSGVGDVLTF.

V usage is TRBV18 and J usage is TRBJ1-1; tentatively, D is TRBD1 (6 bases). Germline V gene sequence: CDR1 KGHSH, CDR2 LQKENI. V lost 4 bases, J lost 5 bases, and 17 bases lay in between. CDR3 length: 15 amino acids. The CDR3 sequence: CASSLQPGAGTEAFF. CDR3 bases: TGTGCCAGCTCACTACAGCCAGGGGCTGGGACTGAAGCTTTCTTT.

The chain combines TRBV9 with TRBJ2-5; D may correspond to TRBD1 or TRBD2 (5 bases each). The V gene lost 0 bases and the J gene lost 4 bases, with 13 bases spanning the gap. CDR3 length equals 15 residues. In germline, CDR1 is SGDLS, CDR2 YYNGEE. In DNA form, the CDR3 reads TGTGCCAGCAGCGTAGGGCGAGGGGTGACAGAGACCCAGTACTTC. Translating gives CASSVGRGVTETQYF.

A few counts support this clone. The rearrangement joins TRBV6-5 to TRBJ2-7; TRBD1 is a possible D gene (6 bases). Trimming removed 5 bases from V and 6 bases from J, with 8 bases in between. Germline CDR1 MNHEY, CDR2 SVGAGI. This CDR3 has 11 residues. The DNA of the CDR3 is TGTGCCAGCAGTCGGACAGCCGAGCAGTACGTC. Protein sequence: CASSRTAEQYV.

The J gene is TRBJ2-2, the V gene TRBV9, with D possibly being TRBD1 or TRBD2 (8 bases each). CDR1 and CDR2 from the germline V gene are SGDLS and YYNGEE. This CDR3 contains 16 residues. V was cut by 3 bases and J by 1 base, with 13 bases left in between. The CDR3 region has the DNA TGTGCCAGCAGCGCGGGGGGGACAGGGAACACCGGGGAGCTGTTTTTT. Its translation is CASSAGGTGNTGELFF. Complete variable domain (other parts from reference TRBV9 and TRBJ2-2): DSGVTQTPKHLITATGQRVTLRCSPRSGDLSVYWYQQSLDQGLQFLIQYYNGEERAKGNILERFSAQQFPDLHSELNLSSLELGDSALYFCASSAGGTGNTGELFFGEGSRLTVL.

This sequence joins TRBV24-1 and TRBJ2-2; no clear D. Trimming left V 5 bases short and J 0 bases short, with 6 bases between. In germline, CDR1 is KGHDR, CDR2 SFDVKD. The CDR3 length is 14 residues. The CDR3: CATSVSANTGELFF. CDR3 bases: TGTGCCACCAGTGTCTCGGCGAACACCGGGGAGCTGTTTTTT.

The table lists this clone with a count of one. V usage is TRBV7-2 and J usage is TRBJ2-5; no firm D call. The CDR3 has 14 residues. Germline V CDR1 and CDR2: SGHTA, FQGNSA. Trimming removed 0 bases at V and 2 bases at J, with 7 bases between. CDR3 amino acids: CASSLAHRQETQYF. The CDR3 DNA is TGTGCCAGCAGCTTAGCGCACCGGCAAGAGACCCAGTACTTC.

CDR3 nucleotides: TGTGCCAGCAGTGAGCGGAATGTGCGCGGCTACACCTTC. Encoded protein: CASSERNVRGYTF. The rearrangement links TRBV2 to TRBJ1-2; D ambiguous. Trimming cost V 3 bases and J 8 bases, with 13 bases left between them. The CDR3 runs 13 residues. Germline CDR1 SNHLY, CDR2 FYNNEI.

This clone was seen more than once but under ten times. The chain couples TRBV2 to TRBJ1-6; D possibly corresponds to TRBD1 (6 bases). Germline V gene sequence: CDR1 SNHLY, CDR2 FYNNEI. There are 14 residues in the CDR3. V lost 6 bases and J 11 bases, leaving 17 bases between the germline ends. The CDR3 spells CASSQILKGAPLHF. CDR3 nucleotide sequence: TGTGCCAGCAGCCAAATCCTTAAGGGGGCACCCCTCCACTTT.

The genes are TRBV7-2 and TRBJ1-6, with D possibly matching TRBD1 (6 bases). Germline assignment: CDR1 SGHTA and CDR2 FQGNSA. CDR3 size: 15 residues. V was trimmed by 0 bases and J by 9 bases, leaving 12 bases between them. For the CDR3, the DNA is TGTGCCAGCAGCTTAGCAGCAGGGGTAATTTCACCCCTCCACTTT. Translation gives CASSLAAGVISPLHF.

CDR3 DNA sequence: TGTGCCAGCAGCCTACTCTCATCAAACGGACGGGATAATGAAAAACTGTTTTTT. It translates to CASSLLSSNGRDNEKLFF. The chain uses TRBV3-1 (or the pseudogene TRBV3-2) and TRBJ1-4; no clear D. V lost 4 bases and J 4 bases, leaving 22 bases between the germline ends. This CDR3 contains 18 residues. Per germline, CDR1 LGHDT and CDR2 YNNKEL (reference sequence).

The chain links TRBV12-3 or TRBV12-4 to TRBJ1-1; D gene uncertain. Trimming left V 2 bases short and J 5 bases short, with 6 bases between. CDR3 size: 12 residues. The CDR3 DNA sequence: TGTGCCAGCAGTTTACACTCGACTGAAGCTTTCTTT. Translation: CASSLHSTEAFF.

The V call is TRBV7-9, the J call TRBJ2-1; 10 bases match TRBD2. V lost 3 bases, J lost 6 bases, and 8 bases stayed unmatched. CDR1 SEHNR and CDR2 FQNEAQ come from the germline V gene (reference sequence). CDR3 length equals 16 residues. The CDR3 nucleotides are TGTGCCAGCAGCTTGTTGTGGGTAGCGGGGGGCAATGAGCAGTTCTTC. Translation: CASSLLWVAGGNEQFF.

The table lists this clone with a few counts. The CDR3 nucleotides read TGTGCCAGCAGTTACGGGGGAGGAGGCTACACCTTC. Translated, it gives CASSYGGGGYTF. The J gene is TRBJ1-2, the V gene TRBV6-2 or TRBV6-3, with a tentative D call TRBD1 (5 bases). Trimming took off 2 bases at V and 8 bases at J, with 9 bases between the two ends. The length of the CDR3 is 12 residues. Germline V gene lookup returns CDR1 MNHEY and CDR2 SVGEGT.

This rearrangement joins TRBV6-2 or TRBV6-3 to TRBJ2-4; possible D gene TRBD1, 6 bases. Germline V gene data show CDR1 as MNHEY and CDR2 as SVGEGT. The CDR3 extends over 13 amino acids. V lost 5 bases to trimming and J lost 8 bases, with 13 bases between them. The DNA for the CDR3 is TGTGCCAGCAGTCAAGAGACAGGATACATTCAGTACTTC. Protein: CASSQETGYIQYF.

V is TRBV10-2 and J is TRBJ1-5; 7 bases agree with TRBD1. The CDR3 totals 13 residues. The V gene's germline CDR1 is WSHSY and CDR2 SAAADI. V lost 6 bases and J lost 7; bases outside the gene matches: 6. The DNA of the CDR3 is TGCGCCAGCAGAAGGGACAGATCGCAGCCCCAGCATTTT. Translating it yields CASRRDRSQPQHF.

This chain links TRBV27 with TRBJ1-6; D is unclear. V gave up 6 bases and J gave up 5 bases, with 11 bases separating them. CDR1 and CDR2 (germline): MNHEY, SMNVEV (reference sequence). The CDR3 spans 14 residues. CDR3 in amino acids: CASSRSTHNSPLHF. In DNA, the CDR3 is TGTGCCAGCAGCCGATCCACCCATAATTCACCCCTCCACTTT.

The chain carries TRBV7-2 and TRBJ1-4; 8 bases map to TRBD1. V lost 0 bases, J lost 7 bases, and 4 bases stayed unmatched. This CDR3 contains 15 residues. Germline V gene lookup returns CDR1 SGHTA and CDR2 FQGNSA. The CDR3 region is CASSLAGTGVEKLFF. CDR3 nucleotide sequence: TGTGCCAGCAGCTTAGCCGGGACAGGTGTTGAAAAACTGTTTTTT.

This chain connects TRBV5-1 to TRBJ2-3; D uncertain. The germline V and J ends were trimmed by 0 bases and 3 bases, with 5 bases remaining between them. CDR3 size: 13 residues. Germline values: CDR1 SGHRS, CDR2 YFSETQ. Here the CDR3 DNA reads TGCGCCAGCAGCTTGGACATAACAGATACGCAGTATTTT. This translates into CASSLDITDTQYF. The whole variable domain, remainder taken from reference TRBV5-1 and TRBJ2-3, is KAGVTQTPRYLIKTRGQQVTLSCSPISGHRSVSWYQQTPGQGLQFLFEYFSETQRNKGNFPGRFSGRQFSNSRSEMNVSTLELGDSALYLCASSLDITDTQYFGPGTRLTVL.

This sequence joins TRBV2 and TRBJ1-4, with D unresolved. Germline V gene data show CDR1 as SNHLY and CDR2 as FYNNEI. Trimming pared 2 bases from V and 7 bases from J, leaving 8 bases between. This CDR3 contains 13 residues. The CDR3 DNA reads TGTGCCAGCAGTGAAAACGAAGGTGAAAAACTGTTTTTT. Encoded protein: CASSENEGEKLFF. The entire variable domain, with the rest obtained from reference TRBV2 and TRBJ1-4, is as follows: EPEVTQTPSHQVTQMGQEVILRCVPISNHLYFYWYRQILGQKVEFLVSFYNNEISEKSEIFDDQFSVERPDGSNFTLKIRSTKLEDSAMYFCASSENEGEKLFFGSGTQLSVL.

This clone occurred a few times. The J gene is TRBJ2-2, the V gene TRBV3-1 (or the pseudogene TRBV3-2), with D perhaps being TRBD1 or TRBD2 (5 bases each). The CDR3 is made up of 16 amino acids. The germline gives CDR1 LGHDT, CDR2 YNNKEL (reference sequence). The V and J ends lost 4 bases and 4 bases respectively, with 16 bases between them. CDR3 in DNA: TGTGCCAGCAGCCGATGGGACCGCCTTCCCACCGGGGAGCTGTTTTTT. Its translation: CASSRWDRLPTGELFF.

This chain connects TRBV2 to TRBJ1-6; D may be TRBD1 (6 bases). CDR3 length: 15 amino acids. Looked up from germline, CDR1 is SNHLY and CDR2 is FYNNEI. V gave up 2 bases and J gave up 6 bases, with 11 bases separating them. CDR3 protein: CASSESGVGNSPLHF. Written as DNA, the CDR3 is TGTGCCAGCAGTGAATCAGGGGTTGGTAATTCACCCCTCCACTTT.

This chain joins TRBV7-9 and TRBJ1-5; D is perhaps TRBD1 (5 bases). The germline CDR1 and CDR2 sequences are SEHNR and FQNEAQ (reference sequence). Trimming cost V 6 bases and J 0 bases, with 15 bases left between them. The CDR3 is 16 residues long. The chain's CDR3 is CASSSTQGDSNQPQHF. Here the CDR3 DNA reads TGTGCCAGCAGTTCAACTCAGGGAGATAGCAATCAGCCCCAGCATTTT.